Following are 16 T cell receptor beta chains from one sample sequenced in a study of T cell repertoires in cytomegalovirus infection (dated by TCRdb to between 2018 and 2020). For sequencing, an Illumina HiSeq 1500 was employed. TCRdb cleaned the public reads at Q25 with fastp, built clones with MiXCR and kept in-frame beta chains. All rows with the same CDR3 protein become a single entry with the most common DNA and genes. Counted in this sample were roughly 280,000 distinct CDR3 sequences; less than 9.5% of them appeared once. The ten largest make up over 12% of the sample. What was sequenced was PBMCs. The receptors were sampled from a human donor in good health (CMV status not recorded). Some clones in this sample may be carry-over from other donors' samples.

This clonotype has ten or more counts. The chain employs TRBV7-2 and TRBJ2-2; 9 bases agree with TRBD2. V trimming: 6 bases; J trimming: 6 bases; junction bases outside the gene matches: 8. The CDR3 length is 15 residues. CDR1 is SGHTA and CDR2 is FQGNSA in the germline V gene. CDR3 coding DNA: TGTGCCAGCAGACAACCGGGACTAGCACCCGGGGAGCTGTTTTTT. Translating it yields CASRQPGLAPGELFF.

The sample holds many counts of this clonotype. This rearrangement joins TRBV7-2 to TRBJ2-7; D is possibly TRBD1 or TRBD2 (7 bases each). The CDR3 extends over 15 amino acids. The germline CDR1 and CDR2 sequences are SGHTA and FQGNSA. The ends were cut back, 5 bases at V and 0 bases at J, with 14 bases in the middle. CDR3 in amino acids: CASSRGGGGSYEQYF. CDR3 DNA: TGTGCCAGCAGCCGGGGAGGGGGCGGCTCCTACGAGCAGTACTTC.

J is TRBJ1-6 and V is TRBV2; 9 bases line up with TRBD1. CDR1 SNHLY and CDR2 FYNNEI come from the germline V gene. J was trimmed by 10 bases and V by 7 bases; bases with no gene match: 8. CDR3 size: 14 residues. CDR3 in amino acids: CASNGPGQGSPLHF. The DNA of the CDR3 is TGTGCCAGCAACGGACCGGGACAGGGATCACCCCTCCACTTT. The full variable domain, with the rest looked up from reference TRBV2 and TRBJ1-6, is EPEVTQTPSHQVTQMGQEVILRCVPISNHLYFYWYRQILGQKVEFLVSFYNNEISEKSEIFDDQFSVERPDGSNFTLKIRSTKLEDSAMYFCASNGPGQGSPLHFGNGTRLTVT.

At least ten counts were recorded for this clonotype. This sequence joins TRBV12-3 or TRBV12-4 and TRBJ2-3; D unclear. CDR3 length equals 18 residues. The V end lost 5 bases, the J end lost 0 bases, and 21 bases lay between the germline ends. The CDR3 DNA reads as TGTGCCAGCAGTGGACCAGACTGGTCGGGTCCTAGCACAGATACGCAGTATTTT. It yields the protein CASSGPDWSGPSTDTQYF.

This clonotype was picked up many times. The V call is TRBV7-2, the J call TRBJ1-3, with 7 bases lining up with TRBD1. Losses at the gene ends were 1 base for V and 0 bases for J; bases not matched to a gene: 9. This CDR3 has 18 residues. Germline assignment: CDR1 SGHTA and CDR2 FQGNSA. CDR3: CASSLGRPGGGSGNTIYF. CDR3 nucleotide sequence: TGTGCCAGCAGCTTAGGTCGTCCAGGGGGGGGCTCTGGAAACACCATATATTTT.

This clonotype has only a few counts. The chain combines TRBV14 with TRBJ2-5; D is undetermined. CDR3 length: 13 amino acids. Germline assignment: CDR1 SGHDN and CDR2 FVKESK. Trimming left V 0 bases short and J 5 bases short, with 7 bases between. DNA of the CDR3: TGTGCCAGCAGCCAAGATCCTCGGGAGACCCAGTACTTC. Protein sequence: CASSQDPRETQYF.

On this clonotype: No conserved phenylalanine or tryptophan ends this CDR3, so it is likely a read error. CDR3: CADRRGVTLHEQYY. Here the CDR3 DNA reads TGCGCCGATCGACGGGGGGTCACCTTGCACGAGCAGTACTAC. The V call is TRBV10-1, the J call TRBJ2-7; 7 positions agree with TRBD2. Trimming at V came to 11 bases and at J to 5 bases, leaving 15 bases not matched to a gene. Germline V CDR1 and CDR2: WNHNN, SYGVQD (reference sequence). This CDR3 contains 14 residues.

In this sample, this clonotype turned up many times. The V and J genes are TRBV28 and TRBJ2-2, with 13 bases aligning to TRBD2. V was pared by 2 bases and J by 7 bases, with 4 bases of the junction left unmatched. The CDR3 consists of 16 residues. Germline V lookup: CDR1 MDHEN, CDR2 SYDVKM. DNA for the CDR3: TGTGCCAGCAGTTTAGGGGGACTAGCGGGACGCGGGGAGCTGTTTTTT. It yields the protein CASSLGGLAGRGELFF.

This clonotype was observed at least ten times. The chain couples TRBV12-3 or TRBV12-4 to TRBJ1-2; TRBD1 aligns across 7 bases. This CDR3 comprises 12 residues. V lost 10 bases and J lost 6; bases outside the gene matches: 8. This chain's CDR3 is CAIIYRGNGYTF. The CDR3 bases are TGTGCCATAATCTACAGGGGAAATGGCTACACCTTC.

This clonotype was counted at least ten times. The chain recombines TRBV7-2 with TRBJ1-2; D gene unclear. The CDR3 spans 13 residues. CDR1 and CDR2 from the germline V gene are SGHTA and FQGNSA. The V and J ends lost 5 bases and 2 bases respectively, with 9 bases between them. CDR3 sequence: CASSPQPNYGYTF. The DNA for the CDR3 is TGTGCCAGCAGCCCCCAGCCAAACTATGGCTACACCTTC.

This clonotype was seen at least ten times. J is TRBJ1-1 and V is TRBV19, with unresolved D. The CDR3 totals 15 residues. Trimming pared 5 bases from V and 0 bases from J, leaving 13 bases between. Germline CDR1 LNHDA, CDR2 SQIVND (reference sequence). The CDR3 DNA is TGTGCCAGTAGTTTATCCGTCATTATGAACACTGAAGCTTTCTTT. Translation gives CASSLSVIMNTEAFF.

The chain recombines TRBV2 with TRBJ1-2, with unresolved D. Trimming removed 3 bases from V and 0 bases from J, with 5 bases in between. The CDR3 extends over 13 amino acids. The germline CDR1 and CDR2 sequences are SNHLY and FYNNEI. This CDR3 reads CASSESANYGYTF. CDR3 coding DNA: TGTGCCAGCAGTGAGAGTGCTAACTATGGCTACACCTTC.

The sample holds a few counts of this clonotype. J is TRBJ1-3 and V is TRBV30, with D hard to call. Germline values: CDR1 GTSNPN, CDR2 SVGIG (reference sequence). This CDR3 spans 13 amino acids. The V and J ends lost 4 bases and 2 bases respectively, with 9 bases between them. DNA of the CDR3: TGTGCCTGGACGGACGGGGCTGGAAACACCATATATTTT. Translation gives CAWTDGAGNTIYF.

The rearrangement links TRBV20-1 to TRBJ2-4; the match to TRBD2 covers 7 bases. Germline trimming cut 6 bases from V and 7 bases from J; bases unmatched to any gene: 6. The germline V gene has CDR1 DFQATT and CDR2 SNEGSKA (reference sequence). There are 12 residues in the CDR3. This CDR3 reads CSAPRGSNIQYF. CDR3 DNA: TGCAGTGCCCCGCGGGGGAGCAACATTCAGTACTTC.

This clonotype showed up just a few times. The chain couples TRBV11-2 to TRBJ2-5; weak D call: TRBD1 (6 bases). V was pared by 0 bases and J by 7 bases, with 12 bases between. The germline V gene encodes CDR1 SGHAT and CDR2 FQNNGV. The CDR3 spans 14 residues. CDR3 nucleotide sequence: TGTGCCAGCAGCTTAGACAGGGGCGTCGGGACCCAGTACTTC. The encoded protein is CASSLDRGVGTQYF.

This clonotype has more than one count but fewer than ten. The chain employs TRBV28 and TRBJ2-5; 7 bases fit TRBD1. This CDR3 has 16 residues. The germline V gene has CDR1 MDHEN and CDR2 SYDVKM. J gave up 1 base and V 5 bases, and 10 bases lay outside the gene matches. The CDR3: CASSTTGDPRQETQYF. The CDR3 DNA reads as TGTGCCAGCAGTACCACAGGGGATCCTCGCCAAGAGACCCAGTACTTC.